The table lists the clone carrying this T cell receptor (beta chain) with many counts. Its antigen is still unknown. Each cDNA molecule carried a unique molecular identifier. TCRdb reprocessed the 5' RACE reads via MiXCR and lists one record per CDR3 protein. This table holds around 70,000 distinct CDR3 sequences, 10% found once. The germline V and J ends were trimmed by 7 bases and 6 bases, with 19 bases remaining between them. Per the germline V gene, CDR1 is SQVTM and CDR2 is ANQGSEA. The CDR3 consists of 14 residues. The data originate from a study of early T cells in non-severe SARS-CoV-2 infection. Study summary: Bulk RNA isolated from unsorted whole blood underwent sequencing; chains were not paired.

General observations from the study: VDJdb-based annotation leaned toward anti-spike CD8 responses and missed private and CD4 specificities.

The V gene is TRBV29-1, the J gene TRBJ2-1; the D is unclear. Sequencing was performed on whole blood, taken at baseline. This sequence was found in an adult who was a healthcare worker with PCR-confirmed SARS-CoV-2 infection or an uninfected control (not recorded which). CDR3 bases: TGCAGCGCTGGACCTTTAGAGTACCGCAATGAGCAGTTCTTC. Protein product: CSAGPLEYRNEQFF.